Reported below is one T cell receptor beta chain. Its recognized antigen is unknown. Base qualities are not at hand, and no much larger clone is one base apart. This entry belongs to a study of blood T cell repertoires in COVID-19 (TCRdb year 2020). Study-wide context: The collaborator samples originated in the United States, Italy and Spain and spanned the acute and convalescent phases of COVID-19. The material from the prospective study consisted of cDNA or gDNA derived from T cells, B-cell-depleted T cells, or PBMCs. Where HLA class I and class II types were available, the types were taken from metadata supplied by the sample provider, not from assay-based typing. The repertoires were released in a freely available public database meant as a resource for research on the immune response to SARS-CoV-2. Sample metadata almost always included a de-identified subject ID, COVID-19 status, age in years and sex. The samples were drawn from the first 160 participants of the ongoing ImmuneRACE study and from over 950 subjects provided by 6 global collaborators. Subjects who had been exposed to COVID-19, were actively infected with it, or had recovered from it provided the deeply sampled blood TCRbeta repertoires that made up the dataset. Study-level results and caveats: How much clinical and demographic metadata was included differed by source and by participant, and the metadata was provided uncurated.

Reading from cysteine to phenylalanine, the CDR3 counts 14 amino acids. Only CDR3 DNA remains: 42 bases, in frame from the first base. As encoded in the germline V gene (reference sequence), CDR1 is SGHKS while CDR2 is YYEKEE. V is pared back by 1 base and J by 4 bases, with 9 bases lying between the germline termini. Participants in the prospective study were aged roughly 18 to 100 years, lived in about two dozen United States geographic areas, and enrolled through a virtual design. In the prospective study, participants were assigned to cohorts based on the clinical history participants reported in a screening survey and a study questionnaire. ImmuneRACE Cohort 3 recovered participants were defined by two consecutive negative NP/OP PCR tests, healthcare professional clearance, or symptom resolution. In the prospective study, whole blood, serum and a nasopharyngeal or oropharyngeal swab were collected from each participant by mobile phlebotomists. Over a roughly 2-month period, participants in the prospective study had the option of providing additional blood draws and questionnaires. Prospective study blood samples were shipped either frozen or at room temperature before DNA extraction.

TCRbeta CDR3 regions were amplified from genomic DNA by means of the immunoSEQ Assay, a bias-controlled multiplex PCR. Turning to the authors' computational methods: The number of nucleated cells in each sample was estimated by amplification of reference gene primers within the assay. Sequence reads were collapsed and filtered to measure the absolute abundance of every unique TCRbeta CDR3 rearrangement. For each sample, productive Simpson clonality was calculated by taking the square root of Simpson's diversity index across productive rearrangements. Entries here come from immuneACCESS through TCRdb and include only in-frame sequences with V and J called. Some clones fail to appear in such tables; in the studies checked, an unresolved V gene covers under half of the shortfall, and the cause of the remainder is unknown. D and trimming come from the DNA, and the V and J calls and clone size come from that table. Here the sample has about 370,000 clones; approximately 89% occur a single time. Less than 2% of the sample is in the top ten clones.

The rearrangement combines TRBV5-5 with TRBJ1-5; TRBD1 is a weak D gene call, 6 bases matching. The TCR comes from a woman in her twenties or thirties who had recovered from COVID-19. The sample consisted of PBMCs or T cells enriched from blood (not recorded which). The nucleotide sequence reads TGTGCCAGCAGCTTGCTGACAGGAAATCAGCCCCAGCATTTT. This encodes CASSLLTGNQPQHF.